This TCR beta chain is from a study of identical twins. General study points: A lower insertion count was a feature of abundant cord blood beta clonotypes, with no such feature in memory repertoires.

With no exceptions, donors were healthy Caucasians. TCRdb ran MiXCR on the 5' RACE reads and lists one entry per CDR3 protein. The sample includes roughly 280,000 distinct CDR3 sequences, over 8.5% of them seen just once. CDR1 is SEHNR, CDR2 FQNEAQ, per germline (reference sequence). V shed 0 bases and J shed 5 bases, with 8 bases lying between them. The CDR3 length is 13 residues. To note about this clonotype: Its antigen remains unknown.

Separately, the same data were catalogued under a study of yellow fever vaccine responses in identical twins.

The sequencing input was CD8+ T cells sorted from blood. The J gene is TRBJ2-7, the V gene TRBV7-9; D unresolved. The sequence derives from a young woman in good health. CDR3 sequence: CASSLAVFHEQYF. The DNA of the CDR3 is TGTGCCAGCAGCTTAGCCGTATTCCACGAGCAGTACTTC.